This T cell receptor beta chain was sequenced for a study of CD8+CD57+ T cells in acquired aplastic anemia. J was trimmed by 3 bases and V by 8 bases; bases with no gene match: 9. Per the germline V gene, CDR1 is SQVTM and CDR2 is ANQGSEA. CDR3 size: 13 residues. According to the study, genomic DNA was the template for TCR beta VDJ and CDR3 profiling. TCRdb re-called the reads with MiXCR, one entry per CDR3 protein. The sample includes roughly 250,000 distinct CDR3 sequences, around 45% of them seen just once. This clonotype was seen a few times. Previously, flow cytometry had revealed CD8+CD57+ cell expansion in the patients chosen for sequencing.

The sample taken for sequencing was sorted CD4+, CD8+, or CD8+CD57+ T cells (not recorded which) from PBMCs. The rearrangement joins TRBV29-1 to TRBJ2-7, with TRBD2 identical over 8 bases. This TCR came from a human donor with aplastic anemia. CDR3: CSLGGSGVYEQYF. The CDR3 bases are TGCAGCTTAGGTGGTAGCGGGGTCTACGAGCAGTACTTC.